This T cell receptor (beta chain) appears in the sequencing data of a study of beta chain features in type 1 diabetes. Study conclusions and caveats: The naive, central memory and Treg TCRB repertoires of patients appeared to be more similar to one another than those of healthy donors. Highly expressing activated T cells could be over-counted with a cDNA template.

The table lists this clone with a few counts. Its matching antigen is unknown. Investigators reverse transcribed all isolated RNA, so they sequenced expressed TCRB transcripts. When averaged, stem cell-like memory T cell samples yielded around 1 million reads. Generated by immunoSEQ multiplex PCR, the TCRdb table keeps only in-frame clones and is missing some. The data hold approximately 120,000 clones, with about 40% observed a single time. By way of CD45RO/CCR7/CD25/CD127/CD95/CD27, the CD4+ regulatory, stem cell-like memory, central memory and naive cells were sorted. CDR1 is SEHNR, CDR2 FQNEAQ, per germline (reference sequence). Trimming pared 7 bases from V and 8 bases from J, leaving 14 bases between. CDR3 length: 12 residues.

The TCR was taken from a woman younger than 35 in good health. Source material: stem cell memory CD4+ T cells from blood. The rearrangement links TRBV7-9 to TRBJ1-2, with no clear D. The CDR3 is CASNLPTFGYTF. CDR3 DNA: TGTGCCAGCAACCTGCCGACATTCGGCTACACCTTC.